The 25 T cell receptor beta chains below were found in one sample sequenced in a study of PD-1 blockade in classical Hodgkin lymphoma. Generated by immunoSEQ multiplex PCR, the TCRdb table keeps only in-frame clones and is missing some. Of around 25,000 clones in the sample, approximately 72% were seen once. Specified time point: cycle 4 day 1 (C4D1), after about 6 weeks of nivolumab. Relapse was seen in all patients after autologous stem cell transplantation, and brentuximab vedotin exposure was variable. This sample comprised peripheral blood mononuclear cells (PBMCs), obtained before the fourth cycle of nivolumab. The receptors derive from a human donor with classical Hodgkin lymphoma.

This clone was counted a few times. The chain couples TRBV18 to TRBJ2-7, with D hard to call. CDR3 size: 13 residues. Germline lookup yields CDR1 KGHSH and CDR2 LQKENI. Trimming left V 0 bases short and J 9 bases short, with 12 bases between. The DNA of the CDR3 is TGTGCCAGCTCACCACCGGTGAATGTCGCGCAGTACTTC. It encodes CASSPPVNVAQYF.

The chain uses TRBV27 and TRBJ2-6, with a tentative D call TRBD1 (6 bases). The germline gives CDR1 MNHEY, CDR2 SMNVEV (reference sequence). The V gene lost 8 bases and the J gene lost 3 bases, with 14 bases spanning the gap. This CDR3 is 15 amino acids long. CDR3 DNA: TGTGCCAGCTCATCACAGGGAAGTGGGGCCAACGTCCTGACTTTC. Its protein product is CASSSQGSGANVLTF.

The chain joins TRBV6-5 to TRBJ1-2; no reliable D call. In germline, CDR1 is MNHEY, CDR2 SVGAGI. The CDR3 loop spans 15 amino acids. V lost 6 bases, J lost 4 bases, and 18 bases lay in between. This chain's CDR3 is CASRVDVREFYGYTF. CDR3 bases: TGTGCCAGCAGGGTAGACGTCCGGGAGTTCTATGGCTACACCTTC.

The J gene is TRBJ1-3, the V gene TRBV6-1; D perhaps matches TRBD1 (5 bases). The V gene lost 4 bases and the J gene lost 0 bases, with 7 bases spanning the gap. There are 14 residues in the CDR3. CDR1 and CDR2 from the germline V gene are MNHNS and SASEGT. CDR3 residues: CASSGDSSGNTIYF. The CDR3 DNA is TGTGCCAGCAGTGGAGACAGCTCTGGAAACACCATATATTTT.

V gene TRBV6-5 combines with J gene TRBJ2-3; D tentatively reads TRBD1 or TRBD2 (5 bases each). There are 11 residues in the CDR3. CDR1 and CDR2 from the germline V gene are MNHEY and SVGAGI. The V end lost 5 bases, the J end lost 7 bases, and 7 bases lay between the germline ends. The CDR3 region has the DNA TGTGCCAGCAGTGAGGGGTATACGCAGTATTTT. Its protein is CASSEGYTQYF.

The sample holds a few counts of this clone. This chain links TRBV7-3 with TRBJ2-2; D is possibly TRBD2 (5 bases). Germline loops: CDR1 SGHTA, CDR2 FQGTGA. The CDR3 is 15 amino acids. Trimming shortened V by 2 bases and J by 5 bases, and 12 bases separated the two germline ends. The CDR3: CASSLLGVGTGELFF. CDR3 coding DNA: TGTGCCAGCAGCTTACTGGGAGTAGGGACCGGGGAGCTGTTTTTT.

The genes are TRBV5-1 and TRBJ2-5; 8 nucleotides align to TRBD1. The ends lost 4 bases at V and 2 bases at J; junction bases unmatched: 4. There are 14 residues in the CDR3. Germline values: CDR1 SGHRS, CDR2 YFSETQ. The CDR3 nucleotides are TGCGCCAGCAGCGCGAGGACAGGGCAAGAGACCCAGTACTTC. Translation: CASSARTGQETQYF.

The V and J genes are TRBV29-1 and TRBJ2-7; tentatively, D is TRBD2 (5 bases). Germline values: CDR1 SQVTM, CDR2 ANQGSEA. Trimming took 3 bases from V and 2 from J, leaving 8 bases between them. The CDR3 covers 12 residues. The CDR3 loop reads CSVEDGTYEQYF. Written as DNA, the CDR3 is TGCAGCGTTGAGGACGGGACCTACGAGCAGTACTTC.

This rearrangement joins TRBV21-1 to TRBJ1-6; TRBD1, the table's D call, lacks a check against the DNA. TRBV21-1 is a listed pseudogene. The CDR3 is 16 amino acids. CDR3 amino acids: CASSKEAGQINSPLHF. CDR3 bases: TGTGCCAGCAGCAAAGAGGCGGGACAGATCAATTCACCCCTCCACTTT.

V is TRBV28 and J is TRBJ1-4; possible D gene TRBD1, 5 bases. The CDR3 is made up of 14 amino acids. Germline values: CDR1 MDHEN, CDR2 SYDVKM. Between the trimmed V and J ends, which lost 6 bases and 4 bases, there was a span of 12 bases. The CDR3 is CASRSGAYNEKLFF. CDR3 DNA: TGTGCCAGCAGGTCCGGGGCCTATAATGAAAAACTGTTTTTT.

This clone showed up just a few times. The gene calls are TRBV6-1 and TRBJ1-2; no clear D. Germline V lookup: CDR1 MNHNS, CDR2 SASEGT. CDR3 length equals 11 residues. The V gene lost 9 bases and the J gene lost 5 bases, with 10 bases spanning the gap. CDR3 coding DNA: TGTGCCAGTTCTCGACTATATGGCTACACCTTC. Amino acids: CASSRLYGYTF.

This chain uses TRBV7-9 with TRBJ1-5; unclear D gene. Germline assignment: CDR1 SEHNR and CDR2 FQNEAQ (reference sequence). The V gene lost 4 bases and the J gene lost 2 bases, with 9 bases spanning the gap. This CDR3 contains 14 residues. CDR3 nucleotide sequence: TGTGCCAGCAGCTCTAAGGACGGCAATCAGCCCCAGCATTTT. Amino acids: CASSSKDGNQPQHF.

This chain connects TRBV11-2 to TRBJ2-5, with D unresolved. The CDR3 loop spans 14 amino acids. V dropped 8 bases and J dropped 0 bases, with 13 bases sitting between them. Germline lookup yields CDR1 SGHAT and CDR2 FQNNGV. CDR3 loop: CASRSSAYQETQYF. The CDR3 DNA is TGTGCCAGCCGGTCCTCTGCGTACCAAGAGACCCAGTACTTC.

The CDR3 here is CASSIGGRSNQPQHF. CDR3 sequence (DNA): TGTGCCAGTAGTATTGGTGGTAGGAGCAATCAGCCCCAGCATTTT. The rearrangement joins TRBV19 to TRBJ1-5, with D unresolved. The CDR3 length is 15 residues. The V gene lost 3 bases and the J gene lost 1 base, with 10 bases spanning the gap. Germline assignment: CDR1 LNHDA and CDR2 SQIVND (reference sequence).

The chain joins TRBV6-1 to TRBJ2-7; D unclear. The V and J ends lost 5 bases and 0 bases respectively, with 8 bases between them. CDR1 and CDR2 (germline): MNHNS, SASEGT. This CDR3 spans 13 amino acids. The chain's CDR3 is CASSRTDSYEQYF. The CDR3 DNA follows: TGTGCCAGCAGTCGGACGGACTCCTACGAGCAGTACTTC.

The chain is built from TRBV30 and TRBJ1-6; D is perhaps TRBD1 (5 bases). The germline CDR1 and CDR2 sequences are GTSNPN and SVGIG (reference sequence). This CDR3 is built from 15 residues. The ends were cut back, 0 bases at V and 5 bases at J, with 11 bases in the middle. CDR3 nucleotide sequence: TGTGCCTGGAGTGTACAGGAGACAGATAATTCACCCCTCCACTTT. Its translation is CAWSVQETDNSPLHF. Drawing the rest from reference TRBV30 and TRBJ1-6, the complete variable domain is SQTIHQWPATLVQPVGSPLSLECTVEGTSNPNLYWYRQAAGRGLQLLFYSVGIGQISSEVPQNLSASRPQDRQFILSSKKLLLSDSGFYLCAWSVQETDNSPLHFGNGTRLTVT.

In this sample, this clone turned up a few times. J is TRBJ2-3 and V is TRBV7-2, with 9 bases aligning to TRBD2. Germline V gene sequence: CDR1 SGHTA, CDR2 FQGNSA. V lost 4 bases to trimming and J lost 2 bases; unmatched junction nucleotides: 10. The CDR3 consists of 17 residues. CDR3: CASSSGTSFHYTDTQYF. The CDR3 region has the DNA TGTGCCAGCAGCTCCGGGACTAGCTTCCACTACACAGATACGCAGTATTTT.

V gene TRBV19 combines with J gene TRBJ1-1; the match to TRBD1 covers 7 bases. The germline V gene has CDR1 LNHDA and CDR2 SQIVND (reference sequence). The CDR3 has 13 amino acids. V shed 10 bases, J shed 4 bases, and the junction held 9 bases outside the gene matches. The CDR3 sequence: CATTRQGGTEAFF. CDR3 coding DNA: TGTGCCACAACGAGACAGGGTGGCACTGAAGCTTTCTTT. Combining the CDR3 with reference TRBV19 and TRBJ1-1 gives the whole variable domain DGGITQSPKYLFRKEGQNVTLSCEQNLNHDAMYWYRQDPGQGLRLIYYSQIVNDFQKGDIAEGYSVSREKKESFPLTVTSAQKNPTAFYLCATTRQGGTEAFFGQGTRLTVV.

The chain employs TRBV6-6 and TRBJ1-5, with D unclear. The V gene lost 4 bases and the J gene lost 1 base, with 8 bases spanning the gap. The germline V gene has CDR1 MNHNY and CDR2 SVGAGI (reference sequence). This CDR3 is 14 amino acids long. The CDR3 loop reads CASSWDHSNQPQHF. The CDR3 region has the DNA TGTGCCAGCAGTTGGGATCACAGCAATCAGCCCCAGCATTTT.

V usage is TRBV6-5 and J usage is TRBJ1-5, with TRBD1 matching over 7 bases. In germline, CDR1 is MNHEY, CDR2 SVGAGI. V was pared by 4 bases and J by 4 bases, with 4 bases of the junction left unmatched. This CDR3 is built from 14 residues. The CDR3 coding sequence is TGTGCCAGCAGTTCCCCCAGGGGGAATCAGCCCCAGCATTTT. Protein: CASSSPRGNQPQHF.

This clone has only one observation. The chain employs TRBV4-2 and TRBJ1-1; D gene unclear. V dropped 0 bases and J dropped 7 bases, with 12 bases sitting between them. This CDR3 has 14 amino acids. Germline CDR1 LGHNA, CDR2 YNFKEQ. The CDR3 DNA sequence: TGTGCCAGCAGCCAAGACCCAAGGGTTAGTGAAGCTTTCTTT. Translating gives CASSQDPRVSEAFF.

The chain uses TRBV7-9 and TRBJ1-2; D may be TRBD1 (6 bases). Germline V lookup: CDR1 SEHNR, CDR2 FQNEAQ (reference sequence). Trimming shortened V by 5 bases and J by 3 bases, and 16 bases separated the two germline ends. The CDR3 is 15 amino acids. CDR3 protein: CASSPQGGGDYGYTF. In DNA, the CDR3 is TGTGCCAGCAGCCCACAGGGCGGGGGAGACTATGGCTACACCTTC.

The chain combines TRBV6-1 with TRBJ1-5, with D perhaps matching TRBD1 (5 bases). Germline V gene lookup returns CDR1 MNHNS and CDR2 SASEGT. The CDR3 runs 13 residues. Trimming took off 6 bases at V and 4 bases at J, with 10 bases between the two ends. CDR3 protein: CASRATANQPQHF. Here the CDR3 DNA reads TGTGCCAGCAGAGCGACAGCGAATCAGCCCCAGCATTTT.

The chain joins TRBV18 to TRBJ2-1; 11 bases are a match to TRBD2. This CDR3 region has 15 residues. V lost 5 bases, J lost 2 bases, and 2 bases stayed unmatched. Germline V gene lookup returns CDR1 KGHSH and CDR2 LQKENI. CDR3 region: CASSSTSGAYNEQFF. As DNA, the CDR3 is TGTGCCAGCTCATCGACTAGCGGGGCCTACAATGAGCAGTTCTTC.

This clone came up a few times. CDR3: CASSILTSGTDTQYF. CDR3 DNA: TGTGCCAGTAGTATCTTGACTAGCGGCACAGATACGCAGTATTTT. This sequence joins TRBV19 and TRBJ2-3; 8 nucleotides align to TRBD2. Trimming at V came to 3 bases and at J to 1 base, leaving 3 bases not matched to a gene. The CDR3 spans 15 residues. The V gene's germline CDR1 is LNHDA and CDR2 SQIVND (reference sequence). Full variable domain (outside the CDR3, taken from reference TRBV19 and TRBJ2-3): DGGITQSPKYLFRKEGQNVTLSCEQNLNHDAMYWYRQDPGQGLRLIYYSQIVNDFQKGDIAEGYSVSREKKESFPLTVTSAQKNPTAFYLCASSILTSGTDTQYFGPGTRLTVL.